This T cell receptor (beta chain) was sequenced during a study of spatial heterogeneity in lung cancer. This clonotype was seen more than once but under ten times. Unique molecular identifiers tagged every individual TCR cDNA molecule. MiXCR, run by TCRdb on the 5' RACE reads, gives a single entry per CDR3 protein. The table includes about 92,000 distinct CDR3 sequences, roughly 12% detected once. Regarding time point: sample taken at primary tumor resection. CDR1 is MNHEY and CDR2 is SVGAGI in the germline V gene. The junction had 9 bases not matched to a gene; V was cut back by 4 bases and J by 5 bases. The CDR3 contains 16 residues.

The V call is TRBV6-5, the J call TRBJ1-4; 8 nucleotides align to TRBD1. The clonotype was recovered from a male donor with early-stage non-small cell lung cancer. The material sequenced was PBMCs, taken at surgery. The CDR3 sequence: CASSWKLRTGNEKLFF. As DNA, the CDR3 is TGTGCCAGCAGTTGGAAACTTCGGACAGGGAATGAAAAACTGTTTTTT.